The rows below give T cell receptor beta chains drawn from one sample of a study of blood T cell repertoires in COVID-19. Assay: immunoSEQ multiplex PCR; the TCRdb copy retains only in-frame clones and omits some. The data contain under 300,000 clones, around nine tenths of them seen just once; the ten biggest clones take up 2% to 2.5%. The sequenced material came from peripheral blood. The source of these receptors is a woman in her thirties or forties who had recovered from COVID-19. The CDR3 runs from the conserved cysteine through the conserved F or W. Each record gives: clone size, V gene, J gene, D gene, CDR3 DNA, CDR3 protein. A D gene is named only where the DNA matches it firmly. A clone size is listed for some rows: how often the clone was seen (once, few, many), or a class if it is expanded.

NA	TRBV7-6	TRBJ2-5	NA	TGTGCCAGCAGCTCTCTAGAGACCCAGTACTTC	CASSSLETQYF
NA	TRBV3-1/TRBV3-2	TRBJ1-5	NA	TGTGCCAGCAGCCAAGTGAGCGGGAGCAATCAGCCCCAGCATTTT	CASSQVSGSNQPQHF
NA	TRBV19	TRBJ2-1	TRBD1	TGTGCCAGTAGGCGGGACAGGGATGAGCAGTTCTTC	CASRRDRDEQFF
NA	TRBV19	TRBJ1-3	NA	TGTGCCAGTAGTATATCCCTGGGAAACACCATATATTTT	CASSISLGNTIYF
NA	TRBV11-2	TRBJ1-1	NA	TGTGCCAGCAGCTTAGGAGTGTCCGTTGGTCCAAACACTGAAGCTTTCTTT	CASSLGVSVGPNTEAFF
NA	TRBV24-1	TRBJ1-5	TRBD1	TGTGCCACCAGTGATTTACCAGACAGGGCCAATCAGCCCCAGCATTTT	CATSDLPDRANQPQHF
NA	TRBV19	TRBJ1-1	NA	TGTGCCAGTAGTATCGGTCCAAACACTGAAGCTTTCTTT	CASSIGPNTEAFF
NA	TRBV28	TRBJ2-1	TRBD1	TGTGCCAGCAGTATAACCACAGGGGGCAATGAGCAGTTCTTC	CASSITTGGNEQFF
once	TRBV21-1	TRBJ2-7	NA	TGTGCCAGCAGCAAAGGGGTGGGAGCGGTCCACTGTTACGAGCAGTACTTC	CASSKGVGAVHCYEQYF
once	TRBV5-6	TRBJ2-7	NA	TGTGCCAGCAGCCGGAGACCGGGAGCCTACGAGCAGTACTTC	CASSRRPGAYEQYF
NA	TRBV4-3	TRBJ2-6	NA	TGCGCCAGCAGCCAAGAGACAGCTACCTCTGGGGCCAACGTCCTGACTTTC	CASSQETATSGANVLTF
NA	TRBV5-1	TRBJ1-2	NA	TGCGCCAGCAGCTTGTCAGGGAACTATGGCTACACCTTC	CASSLSGNYGYTF
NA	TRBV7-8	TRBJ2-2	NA	TGTGCCAGCAGCATTGGAGGACTACCTAACACCGGGGAGCTGTTTTTT	CASSIGGLPNTGELFF
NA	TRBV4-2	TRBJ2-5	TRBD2	TGTGCCAGCAGCCAAGAGTGGCCGGCGGGGGGCCCGGAAGAGACCCAGTACTTC	CASSQEWPAGGPEETQYF
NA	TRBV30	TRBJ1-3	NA	TGTGCCTGGACTCTTTCCCTGAGCACCATATATTTT	CAWTLSLSTIYF
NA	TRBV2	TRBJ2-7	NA	TGTGCCAGCACCCAAGGGGCGGCTACCTACGAGCAGTACTTC	CASTQGAATYEQYF
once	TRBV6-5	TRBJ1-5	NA	TGTGCCAGCAGTTCCGCGTATAGCAATCAGCCCCAGCATTTT	CASSSAYSNQPQHF
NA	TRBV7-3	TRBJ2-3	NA	TGTGCCAGCAGCTTAAATGTAGGGGGAGTCCCCCAGTATTTT	CASSLNVGGVPQYF
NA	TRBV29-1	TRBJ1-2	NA	TGCAGCGTTGAATCAGGTGTCAGCTACACCTTC	CSVESGVSYTF
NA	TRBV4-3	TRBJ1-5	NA	TGCGCCAGCAGCCAAGATCGGGGGGGAGGTCAGCCCCAGCATTTT	CASSQDRGGGQPQHF
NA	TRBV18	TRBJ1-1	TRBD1	TGTGCCAGCTCGCTGGACAGGGTGCGAAACACTGAAGCTTTCTTT	CASSLDRVRNTEAFF
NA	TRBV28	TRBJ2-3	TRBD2	TGTGCCAGCAGGCGGGCGGGGGACACAGATACGCAGTATTTT	CASRRAGDTDTQYF
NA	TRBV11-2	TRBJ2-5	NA	TGTGCCAGCAGCTTAGGTACACAGGGCAGGGAGACCCAGTACTTC	CASSLGTQGRETQYF
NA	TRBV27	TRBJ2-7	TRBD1	TGTGCCAGCAGTTTAACAGGGGACACCTACGAGCAGTACTTC	CASSLTGDTYEQYF
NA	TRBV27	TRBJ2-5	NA	TGTGCCAGCAGTTTGTGGGCAGGGCAAGAGACCCAGTACTTC	CASSLWAGQETQYF
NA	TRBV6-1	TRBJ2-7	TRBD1	TGTGCCAGCAGTGAGAGCGCCCAGGGGGCGGGTTTCTACGAGCAGTACTTC	CASSESAQGAGFYEQYF
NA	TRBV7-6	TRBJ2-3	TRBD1	TGTGCCAGCAGCTCAAGGACAGGGGCCACAGATACGCAGTATTTT	CASSSRTGATDTQYF
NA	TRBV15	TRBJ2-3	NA	TGTGCCACCAGCAGAGGTGGACAGCTTAGCACAGATACGCAGTATTTT	CATSRGGQLSTDTQYF
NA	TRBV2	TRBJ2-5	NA	TGTGCCAGCAGTCCGGGACAAATCGGGGAGACCCAGTACTTC	CASSPGQIGETQYF
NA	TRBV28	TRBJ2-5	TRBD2	TGTGCCAGCAGTTACGGGACTAGCGGAGTGCAAGAGACCCAGTACTTC	CASSYGTSGVQETQYF
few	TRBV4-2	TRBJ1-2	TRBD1	TGTGCCAGCAGCCAAACCTCAGGGGGGAACTATGGCTACACCTTC	CASSQTSGGNYGYTF
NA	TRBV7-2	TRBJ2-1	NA	TGTGCCAGCAGGATACGGGGGAGCTCCTACAATGAGCAGTTCTTC	CASRIRGSSYNEQFF
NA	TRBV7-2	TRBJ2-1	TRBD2	TGTGCCAGCAGCTTAGCGGGAGGGCTGTACAATGAGCAGTTCTTC	CASSLAGGLYNEQFF
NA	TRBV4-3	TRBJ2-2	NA	TGCGCCAGCAGCCAAGAAGTCCTAGCGGCACAGGGGAACACCGGGGAGCTGTTTTTT	CASSQEVLAAQGNTGELFF
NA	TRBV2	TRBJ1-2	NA	TGTGCCAGCGGCCGGGAGGCAGACAACTATGGCTACACCTTC	CASGREADNYGYTF
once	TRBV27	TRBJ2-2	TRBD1	TGTGCCAGCAGCCCGGGACAGGGGCCCCTCTCGTACACCGGGGAGCTGTTTTTT	CASSPGQGPLSYTGELFF
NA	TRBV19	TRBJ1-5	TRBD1	TGTGCCAGTAGTATACGGGACAGCGGTCAGCCCCAGCATTTT	CASSIRDSGQPQHF
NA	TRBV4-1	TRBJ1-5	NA	TGCGCCAGCAGCCGGACAGAGTCAAGCAATCAGCCCCAGCATTTT	CASSRTESSNQPQHF
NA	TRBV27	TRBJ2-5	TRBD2	TGTGCCAGCAGTCCGTTCAGCGCGGGGGGAGGGGAGACCCAGTACTTC	CASSPFSAGGGETQYF
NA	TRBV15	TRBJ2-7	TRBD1	TGTGCCACCAGCAGAGATGTCGGACAGGGGAACTACGAGCAGTACTTC	CATSRDVGQGNYEQYF
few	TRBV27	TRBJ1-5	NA	TGTGCCAGCAGTTTATATAGGGGCGGCAATCAGCCCCAGCATTTT	CASSLYRGGNQPQHF
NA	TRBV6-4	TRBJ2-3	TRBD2	TGTGCCAGCAGTCGGATAGCGGGAGGAGGGGCAGATACGCAGTATTTT	CASSRIAGGGADTQYF
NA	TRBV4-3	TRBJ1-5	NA	TGCGCCAGCAGCCAAGTTTTCGAGGCGCCCCAGCATTTT	CASSQVFEAPQHF
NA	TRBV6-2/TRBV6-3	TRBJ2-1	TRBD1	TGTGCCAGCAGGCCTACAGGGGGCGGCGATGAGCAGTTCTTC	CASRPTGGGDEQFF
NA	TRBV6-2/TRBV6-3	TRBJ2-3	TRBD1	TGTGCCAGCAGTTATAATGTCCAGGGGGGCACAGATACGCAGTATTTT	CASSYNVQGGTDTQYF
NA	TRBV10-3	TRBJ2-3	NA	TGTGCCATCGGGACACCACTCACAGATACGCAGTATTTT	CAIGTPLTDTQYF
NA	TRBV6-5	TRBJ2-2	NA	TGTGCCAGCAGCCCAAGGAGGGGGAACACCGGGGAGCTGTTTTTT	CASSPRRGNTGELFF
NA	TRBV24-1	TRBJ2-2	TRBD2	TGTGCCACCAGTGATTTGGCGGGAGATGCCGGGGAGCTGTTTTTT	CATSDLAGDAGELFF
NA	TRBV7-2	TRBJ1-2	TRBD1	TGTGCCAGCAGCCTAGAAACAGGGGGTCCCGGCTATGGCTACACCTTC	CASSLETGGPGYGYTF
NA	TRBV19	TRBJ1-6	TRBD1	TGTGCCAGTAGTATTCAGGGGGCGAATTCACCCCTCCACTTT	CASSIQGANSPLHF
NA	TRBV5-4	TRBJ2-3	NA	TGTGCCAGCAGCCGTGACAGACAAGATACGCAGTATTTT	CASSRDRQDTQYF
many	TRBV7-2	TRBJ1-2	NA	TGTGCCAGCAGCCCAGAGGGCAGGAATAACTATGGCTACACCTTC	CASSPEGRNNYGYTF
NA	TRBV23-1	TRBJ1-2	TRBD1	TGCGCCAGCAGTCAAGGGACAGCTCCGGCTAACTATGGCTACACCTTC	CASSQGTAPANYGYTF